This is a list of T cell receptor beta chains from one sample in a study of blood T cell repertoires in COVID-19. Profiled with immunoSEQ multiplex PCR; TCRdb holds only in-frame clones, not every one. The sample carries hundreds of thousands of clones, around nine tenths recorded once. The sequencing sample was made of PBMCs or T cells enriched from blood (not recorded which). Every receptor here comes from a woman aged 40 to 49 who had recovered from COVID-19. The CDR3 runs from the conserved cysteine through the conserved F or W. Each record gives: J gene, clone size, D gene, V gene, CDR3 DNA, CDR3 protein. The D gene is left open where the match is weak. Not all rows give a size; the values are once, few, many and, for expanded clones, a class.

>TRBJ1-1|.|.|TRBV30
TGTGCCTGGCGCTTAGACCCTTCGCCAGGCAGATCTGAAGCTTTCTTT
CAWRLDPSPGRSEAFF
>TRBJ2-2|.|.|TRBV5-4
TGTGCCAGCAGCTGGGACTGGCCGAACACCGGGGAGCTGTTTTTT
CASSWDWPNTGELFF
>TRBJ1-1|.|.|TRBV28
TGTGCCAGCACCTTAGGGACTAAAACTGAAGCTTTCTTT
CASTLGTKTEAFF
>TRBJ1-3|once|TRBD1|TRBV19
TGTGCCAGTAGTGTACAGGGGGTCGGTGGAAACACCATATATTTT
CASSVQGVGGNTIYF
>TRBJ1-2|.|.|TRBV30
TGTGCCTGGAGTCTTGAGGTTGGCTACACCTTC
CAWSLEVGYTF
>TRBJ1-5|.|.|TRBV28
TGTGCCAGCAGAGGGGTTAATCAGCCCCAGCATTTT
CASRGVNQPQHF
>TRBJ2-3|.|TRBD1|TRBV2
TGTGCCAGCACTCCGGGACAGGGATACACAGATACGCAGTATTTT
CASTPGQGYTDTQYF
>TRBJ2-1|.|TRBD2|TRBV5-1
TGCGCCAGCAGCGGGTCCCCTAGCGGTAGCTCCTACAATGAGCAGTTCTTC
CASSGSPSGSSYNEQFF
>TRBJ2-1|once|.|TRBV6-5
TGTGCCAGCAGTTACCAGGGAGAGCAGTTCTTC
CASSYQGEQFF
>TRBJ1-5|.|.|TRBV18
TGTGCCAGCTCAGCAGCAGGGGCACTCAATCAGCCCCAGCATTTT
CASSAAGALNQPQHF
>TRBJ2-6|.|TRBD1|TRBV27
TGTGCCAGCAGTCCTACGGGACAGGGGTTTTTGGGGGCCAACGTCCTGACTTTC
CASSPTGQGFLGANVLTF
>TRBJ2-5|.|.|TRBV5-1
.
CASSFGPGETQYF
>TRBJ2-7|.|TRBD2|TRBV19
TGTGCCAGTAGTCATTGGGAGGGCATTCCCTACGAGCAGTACTTC
CASSHWEGIPYEQYF
>TRBJ1-3|.|.|TRBV28
TGTGCCAGCACTTTTCAGGGGTCTGGAAACACCATATATTTT
CASTFQGSGNTIYF
>TRBJ2-1|.|.|TRBV6-6
TGTGCCAGCAGTTACTCCGGCGGGGTTTCCTACAATGAGCAGTTCTTC
CASSYSGGVSYNEQFF
>TRBJ2-2|.|TRBD2|TRBV7-3
TGTGCCAGCAGCCGGCCCGGGGGGGCGGAGACCGGGGAGCTGTTTTTT
CASSRPGGAETGELFF
>TRBJ2-7|.|TRBD2|TRBV3-1/TRBV3-2
TGTGCCAGCAGCCAACAGGGACTAGGGGGAGGCGAGCAGTACTTC
CASSQQGLGGGEQYF
>TRBJ2-3|.|.|TRBV9
TGTGCCAGCAGCCCTGATATAGGGAGCAGCACAGATACGCAGTATTTT
CASSPDIGSSTDTQYF
>TRBJ2-5|.|.|TRBV24-1
TGTGCCACCAGTGATTATCTGGGCAGGGGTTGGGAGACCCAGTACTTC
CATSDYLGRGWETQYF
>TRBJ2-1|.|TRBD2|TRBV11-3
TGTGCCAGCAGATCCGGACTAGCGGGAGGGGACGGGGGTGAGCAGTTCTTC
CASRSGLAGGDGGEQFF
>TRBJ2-7|.|.|TRBV27
TGTGCCAGCAGTCCTGGCGGGGCCTACGAGCAGTACTTC
CASSPGGAYEQYF
>TRBJ2-3|.|.|TRBV7-6
TGTGCCAGCAGCGCGGCCACGGATACGCAGTATTTT
CASSAATDTQYF
>TRBJ2-7|.|TRBD2|TRBV7-2
TGTGCCAGCAGCCCGACTAGCGGGAGAGTTTACGAGCAGTACTTC
CASSPTSGRVYEQYF
>TRBJ2-2|.|TRBD2|TRBV5-4
TGTGCCAGCAGCTGGACTAGCGGGAACACCGGGGAGCTGTTTTTT
CASSWTSGNTGELFF
>TRBJ2-1|once|TRBD2|TRBV9
TGTGCCAGCTGCCCTAGAGCGGGATTGGTCAATGAGCAGTTCTTC
CASCPRAGLVNEQFF
>TRBJ1-6|.|.|TRBV27
TGTGCCAGCAGTTTCCGACAGCCAAACTATAATTCACCCCTCCACTTT
CASSFRQPNYNSPLHF
>TRBJ1-1|.|TRBD1|TRBV28
TGTGCCAGCAGAGGCACAGGGGTCATGAACACTGAAGCTTTCTTT
CASRGTGVMNTEAFF
>TRBJ2-3|once|TRBD2|TRBV24-1
TGTGCCACCAGTGATACGGACGGGAGGACAGATACGCAGTATTTT
CATSDTDGRTDTQYF
>TRBJ2-1|.|TRBD2|TRBV15
TGTGCCACCAGCAGGGCCCAGAAAGGACTAGCGGATGGTGAGCAGTTCTTC
CATSRAQKGLADGEQFF
>TRBJ1-2|once|.|TRBV5-1
TGCGCCAGCAGCTTGGCCGGGGTTTCTAACTATGGCTACACCTTC
CASSLAGVSNYGYTF
>TRBJ1-5|.|.|TRBV27
TGTGCCAGCAGTCCGCTGACAGTTAGCAATCAGCCCCAGCATTTT
CASSPLTVSNQPQHF
>TRBJ2-7|.|TRBD2|TRBV7-9
TGTGCCAGCAGCCTCCCTAGCGGGGGGAGAGGATACGAGCAGTACTTC
CASSLPSGGRGYEQYF
>TRBJ2-7|.|TRBD1|TRBV3-1/TRBV3-2
TGTGCCAGCAGCCCGCCCGGGACAGGGATGTACGAGCAGTACTTC
CASSPPGTGMYEQYF
>TRBJ2-7|.|.|TRBV5-8
TGTGCCAGCAGGACTCGAACGCGGGCAGGCTACGAGCAGTACTTC
CASRTRTRAGYEQYF
>TRBJ1-5|few|.|TRBV11-2
TGTGCCAGCGCCCGAACAGGTGGTAGCAATCAGCCCCAGCATTTT
CASARTGGSNQPQHF
>TRBJ2-7|.|.|TRBV5-1
TGCGCCAGCAGCGCGATGGGCGGACAGTCCTCCTACGAGCAGTACTTC
CASSAMGGQSSYEQYF
>TRBJ2-7|few|.|TRBV7-9
TGTGCCAGCAGCTCCCAGGGTTCAGACTCCTACGAGCAGTACTTC
CASSSQGSDSYEQYF
>TRBJ1-2|once|TRBD1|TRBV2
TGTGCCAGCAGCGCACGGACAGGCGGGAACTATGGCTACACCTTC
CASSARTGGNYGYTF
>TRBJ2-5|.|TRBD2|TRBV19
TGTGCCAGTAGTATGGGCAGGGAGGGGAGGGAGACCCAGTACTTC
CASSMGREGRETQYF
>TRBJ1-1|.|.|TRBV30
TGTGCCTGGATTTGGAGGGGGGGAATGAACACTGAAGCTTTCTTT
CAWIWRGGMNTEAFF
>TRBJ1-2|.|.|TRBV21-1
TGTGCCAGCAGTGAAGGGGGAAATGGCAGAGACTATGGCTACACCTTC
CASSEGGNGRDYGYTF
>TRBJ2-7|.|.|TRBV27
TGTGCCAGTCAAAGGGGGAGGGGAAACGAGCAGTACTTC
CASQRGRGNEQYF
>TRBJ2-7|.|.|TRBV19
TGTGCCAGTAGTATTCACCTGGACAGCGAAGGCTACGAGCAGTACTTC
CASSIHLDSEGYEQYF
>TRBJ2-6|.|.|TRBV7-3
TGTGCCAGCAGCTCCAGCCCACCAGGGACTGGGGCCAACGTCCTGACTTTC
CASSSSPPGTGANVLTF
>TRBJ2-1|.|TRBD2|TRBV11-2
TGTGCCAGCAGCCCGGGACTAGCGTGGGATGAGCAGTTCTTC
CASSPGLAWDEQFF
>TRBJ2-5|.|TRBD2|TRBV7-2
TGTGCCAGCAGCATTAGCGGGAGCCAAGAGACCCAGTACTTC
CASSISGSQETQYF
>TRBJ2-1|.|TRBD1|TRBV27
TGTGCCAGCAGTTTCATTCGAGGGACAGGGGGCTACAATGAGCAGTTCTTC
CASSFIRGTGGYNEQFF
>TRBJ2-2|.|.|TRBV28
TGTGCCAGCAGTTTCAACCTCCATATGAGAGGCACCGGGGAGCTGTTTTTT
CASSFNLHMRGTGELFF
>TRBJ2-7|.|.|TRBV27
TGTGCCAGCAGTCACCGGGACTCCTACGAGCAGTACTTC
CASSHRDSYEQYF
>TRBJ2-3|.|.|TRBV9
TGTGCCAGCAGCGTAGGCGGGGGCATCACAGATACGCAGTATTTT
CASSVGGGITDTQYF
>TRBJ2-1|.|TRBD2|TRBV7-8
TGTGCCAGCAGCTTAACGCCTTTCAGCGGGGGGCTTAGCTCCTACAATGAGCAGTTCTTC
CASSLTPFSGGLSSYNEQFF
>TRBJ2-5|.|.|TRBV9
TGTGCCAGCAGCGTAGAGGGAGGTAGGGAGACCCAGTACTTC
CASSVEGGRETQYF
>TRBJ2-7|.|.|TRBV9
TGTGCCAGCAGCGTGGGGGGTATGTCCTACGAGCAGTACTTC
CASSVGGMSYEQYF
>TRBJ2-3|.|TRBD2|TRBV11-1
TGTGCCAGCAGCTTGGGACTAGCATCAGATACGCAGTATTTT
CASSLGLASDTQYF
>TRBJ1-1|.|TRBD1|TRBV25-1
TGTGCCAGCACCGCCCGACAGGGGGGAACTGAAGCTTTCTTT
CASTARQGGTEAFF